Below, 16 T cell receptor beta chains from the same sample are listed, as sequenced in a study of patients and donors after allogeneic stem cell transplantation. TCRdb passed the RT-PCR reads through MiXCR, listing each CDR3 protein once. This table holds about a million distinct CDR3 sequences, roughly 18% found once. Sequencing was performed on blood, either unsorted or a sorted T cell fraction (not recorded which). All receptors derive from a human donor who was either an allogeneic HSCT recipient or a stem cell or donor lymphocyte infusion donor (not recorded which). It is not recorded whose cells these are; they may come from a transplant donor.

The J gene is TRBJ2-3, the V gene TRBV29-1; 10 nucleotides align to TRBD1. This CDR3 is 14 amino acids long. Trimming took 7 bases from V and 2 from J; bases not matched to a gene: 6. The V gene's germline CDR1 is SQVTM and CDR2 ANQGSEA. CDR3 in DNA: TGCAGCGACAGACAGGGGGCAAACACAGATACGCAGTATTTT. It yields the protein CSDRQGANTDTQYF.

V and J are TRBV30 and TRBJ2-3; possibly TRBD2 for D (5 bases). The V gene lost 6 bases and the J gene lost 0 bases, with 16 bases spanning the gap. Germline loops: CDR1 GTSNPN, CDR2 SVGIG (reference sequence). CDR3 length: 15 amino acids. The CDR3 nucleotides are TGTGCCTGCACCCGCGGAGCGGCTAGCACAGATACGCAGTATTTT. It yields the protein CACTRGAASTDTQYF.

The chain links TRBV18 to TRBJ1-2, with 7 nucleotides matching TRBD1. This CDR3 comprises 14 residues. Losses at the gene ends were 3 bases for V and 7 bases for J; bases not matched to a gene: 8. Germline lookup yields CDR1 KGHSH and CDR2 LQKENI. The CDR3 loop is CASSPGQAKTGYTF. The CDR3 DNA is TGTGCCAGCTCACCCGGACAGGCGAAGACTGGCTACACCTTC.

This clonotype came up a few times. The chain has TRBV3-1 and TRBJ2-5, with 11 bases lining up with TRBD2. The CDR3 is made up of 17 amino acids. Germline loops: CDR1 LGHDT, CDR2 YNNKEL (reference sequence). V gave up 0 bases and J gave up 1 base; unmatched junction bases: 4. DNA for the CDR3: TGTGCCAGCAGCCAAGAGGCTAGCGGGGGGACCCAAGAGACCCAGTACTTC. It translates to CASSQEASGGTQETQYF.

The chain employs TRBV12-3 or TRBV12-4 and TRBJ1-3; no clear D gene. The CDR3 covers 15 residues. V gave up 8 bases and J gave up 0 bases, with 14 bases separating them. This CDR3 reads CASWIGRASGNTIYF. For the CDR3, the DNA is TGTGCCAGCTGGATCGGGAGGGCCTCTGGAAACACCATATATTTT.

There are a few counts of this clonotype. The CDR3 spells CSATDRGYPYEQYF. The CDR3 DNA reads as TGCAGTGCCACCGACAGGGGGTACCCCTACGAGCAGTACTTC. The chain carries TRBV20-1 and TRBJ2-7; 9 bases fit TRBD1. J gave up 2 bases and V 6 bases, and 8 bases lay outside the gene matches. Per germline, CDR1 DFQATT and CDR2 SNEGSKA (reference sequence). CDR3 length: 14 amino acids.

The sample holds a few counts of this clonotype. CDR3 residues: CSARDQGVGGNTIYF. Here the CDR3 DNA reads TGCAGTGCTAGAGATCAAGGGGTGGGTGGAAACACCATATATTTT. The rearrangement uses TRBV20-1 and TRBJ1-3, with D maybe TRBD1 (5 bases). Germline CDR1 and CDR2: DFQATT and SNEGSKA (reference sequence). The CDR3 covers 15 residues. V was clipped by 0 bases and J by 3 bases, with 12 bases between them.

This clonotype was detected only a few times. The rearrangement links TRBV20-1 to TRBJ2-3; TRBD2 agrees at 8 bases. The length of the CDR3 is 13 residues. CDR1 and CDR2 from the germline V gene are DFQATT and SNEGSKA (reference sequence). Trimming at V came to 6 bases and at J to 1 base, leaving 3 bases not matched to a gene. CDR3 in DNA: TGCAGTGCCTCGGGACTAGGCACAGATACGCAGTATTTT. The encoded protein is CSASGLGTDTQYF.

This clonotype was seen ten or more times. The V gene is TRBV5-1, the J gene TRBJ2-4; 9 bases align to TRBD1. J lost 7 bases, V lost 4 bases, and 9 bases had no gene match. This CDR3 comprises 15 residues. CDR1 and CDR2 (germline): SGHRS, YFSETQ. The CDR3 bases are TGCGCCAGCAGCCACCCCGGGACAGGGTCGAACATTCAGTACTTC. Amino acid sequence: CASSHPGTGSNIQYF.

This clonotype has more than one count but fewer than ten. The V gene is TRBV27, the J gene TRBJ1-1; weak D call: TRBD1 (6 bases). The germline V gene encodes CDR1 MNHEY and CDR2 SMNVEV (reference sequence). The CDR3 contains 12 residues. Trimming took off 7 bases at V and 7 bases at J, with 13 bases between the two ends. CDR3 sequence reads: CASIPQGGEAFF. Here the CDR3 DNA reads TGTGCCAGCATACCACAGGGAGGTGAAGCTTTCTTT.

The V call is TRBV29-1, the J call TRBJ2-7, with no clear D. The CDR3 consists of 15 residues. The germline V gene encodes CDR1 SQVTM and CDR2 ANQGSEA. V was cut by 3 bases and J by 1 base, with 16 bases left in between. The CDR3 spells CSVEGFVGSSYEQYF. In nucleotides, the CDR3 is TGCAGCGTTGAGGGGTTCGTCGGTTCTTCCTACGAGCAGTACTTC.

The chain has TRBV27 and TRBJ2-3; 8 bases map to TRBD2. In germline, CDR1 is MNHEY, CDR2 SMNVEV (reference sequence). CDR3 size: 13 residues. The V and J ends lost 6 bases and 9 bases, in that order; junction bases with no gene match: 8. The CDR3 is CASRGLGASTQYF. The CDR3 DNA is TGTGCCAGCAGGGGACTAGGGGCTTCGACGCAGTATTTT.

This rearrangement joins TRBV27 to TRBJ2-2, with 7 bases fitting TRBD1. J lost 3 bases, V lost 1 base, and 5 bases had no gene match. The CDR3 extends over 16 amino acids. The germline CDR1 and CDR2 sequences are MNHEY and SMNVEV (reference sequence). CDR3 DNA: TGTGCCAGCAGTTTATTGGACAGGCTACACACCGGGGAGCTGTTTTTT. Its protein is CASSLLDRLHTGELFF.

The chain combines TRBV12-3 or TRBV12-4 with TRBJ2-5; the D is unclear. V was trimmed by 5 bases and J by 1 base, leaving 17 bases between them. CDR3 length: 16 residues. CDR3 in DNA: TGTGCCAGCAGTGGGCCGTCTTTGCGACCCCAAGAGACCCAGTACTTC. As protein: CASSGPSLRPQETQYF.

The chain couples TRBV5-1 to TRBJ2-1, with 9 bases fitting TRBD2. The CDR3 spans 16 residues. Germline CDR1 reads SGHRS; CDR2 reads YFSETQ. Trimming removed 4 bases from V and 7 bases from J; junction bases left unmatched: 12. CDR3 nucleotides: TGCGCCAGCAGCCCACGAGATCGGCTAGCGGGGAATGAGCAGTTCTTC. This sequence encodes CASSPRDRLAGNEQFF.

The V call is TRBV19, the J call TRBJ1-5; D gene ambiguous. The V gene lost 0 bases and the J gene lost 3 bases, with 3 bases spanning the gap. CDR1 and CDR2 (germline): LNHDA, SQIVND (reference sequence). The CDR3 contains 13 residues. CDR3 sequence: CASSIEYNQPQHF. Here the CDR3 DNA reads TGTGCCAGTAGTATAGAGTACAATCAGCCCCAGCATTTT. The entire variable domain, with the rest obtained from reference TRBV19 and TRBJ1-5, is as follows: DGGITQSPKYLFRKEGQNVTLSCEQNLNHDAMYWYRQDPGQGLRLIYYSQIVNDFQKGDIAEGYSVSREKKESFPLTVTSAQKNPTAFYLCASSIEYNQPQHFGDGTRLSIL.